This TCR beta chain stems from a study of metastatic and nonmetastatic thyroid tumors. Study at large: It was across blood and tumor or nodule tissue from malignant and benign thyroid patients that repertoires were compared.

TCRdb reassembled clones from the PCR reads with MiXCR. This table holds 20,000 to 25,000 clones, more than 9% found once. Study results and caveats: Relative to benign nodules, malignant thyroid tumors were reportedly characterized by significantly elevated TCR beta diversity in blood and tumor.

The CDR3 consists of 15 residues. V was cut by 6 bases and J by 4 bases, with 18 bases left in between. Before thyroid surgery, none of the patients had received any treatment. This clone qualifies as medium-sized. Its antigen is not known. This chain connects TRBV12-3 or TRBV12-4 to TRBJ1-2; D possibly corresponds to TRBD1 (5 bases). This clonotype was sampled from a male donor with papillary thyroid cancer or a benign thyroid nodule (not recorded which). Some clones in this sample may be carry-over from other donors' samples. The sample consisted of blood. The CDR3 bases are TGTGCCAGCAGCCCCGGGGGAGTGCGGGTCTATGGCTACACCTTC. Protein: CASSPGGVRVYGYTF.